This T cell receptor (beta chain) originates from a study of cytomegalovirus exposure and HLA in healthy donors. Study-wide background: Within an early data release were 65 million to 90 million unique TCRs drawn from HLA-typed donors.

General study points: Per a later analysis, HLA-associated TCR beta chains showed more clonal expansion than other, equally common TCR beta chains. As was reported, the HLA-A and HLA-B alleles of most subjects were accurately predicted from TCR beta sequences.

Researchers ran the PCR with 60 Vbeta and 13 Jbeta primers. Clones were sequenced by immunoSEQ multiplex PCR, and TCRdb holds only the in-frame ones, with some missing. This table holds under 95,000 clones. In the case of this clone: What it recognizes is unknown.

Germline loops: CDR1 MNHEY, CDR2 SVGAGI. The CDR3 is 15 residues long. Trimming shortened V by 0 bases and J by 5 bases, and 13 bases separated the two germline ends. The chain is built from TRBV6-5 and TRBJ1-1, with TRBD1 as a possible D gene (6 bases). Sequencing used PBMCs. The source of this sequence is a man aged 18-30 years in good health and CMV-seropositive. As DNA, the CDR3 is TGTGCCAGCAGTTACTCAGGGGGGAGGGGTACTGAAGCTTTCTTT. Its translation is CASSYSGGRGTEAFF.